The 13 T cell receptor beta chains reported below all come from one sample, sequenced in a study of blood T cell repertoires in COVID-19. The table came from immunoSEQ multiplex PCR; TCRdb's copy has only in-frame clones and leaves some out. The repertoire holds 100,000 to 150,000 clones, about nine tenths seen once, with around 4.7% in the top ten. Sequencing was performed on peripheral blood. The source is a middle-aged man with acute or convalescent COVID-19.

This chain links TRBV5-4 with TRBJ2-5; D not certain. The length of the CDR3 is 13 residues. V gave up 4 bases and J gave up 1 base, with 8 bases separating them. The V gene's germline CDR1 is SGHNT and CDR2 YYREEE (reference sequence). The CDR3 here is CASSPEIQETQYF. The CDR3 region has the DNA TGTGCCAGCAGCCCAGAAATCCAAGAGACCCAGTACTTC.

This chain uses TRBV6-5 with TRBJ2-1; 7 bases fit TRBD1. The CDR3 is 15 amino acids. J lost 12 bases, V lost 7 bases, and 18 bases had no gene match. CDR1 and CDR2 (germline): MNHEY, SVGAGI. The CDR3 sequence: CASKPIRQGLRGQFF. DNA for the CDR3: TGTGCCAGCAAACCGATTCGACAGGGATTGAGAGGGCAGTTCTTC.

This rearrangement joins TRBV19 to TRBJ2-1; 8 bases line up with TRBD2. Per germline, CDR1 LNHDA and CDR2 SQIVND (reference sequence). After removal of 5 bases from V and 3 bases from J, the junction contained 15 bases not matched to a gene. The CDR3 has 18 residues. CDR3 sequence: CASSAQGFSGVIYNEQFF. The CDR3, as DNA: TGTGCCAGTAGTGCCCAGGGGTTTAGCGGGGTAATCTACAATGAGCAGTTCTTC.

The V gene is TRBV13, the J gene TRBJ2-3; the match to TRBD2 covers 7 bases. There are 15 residues in the CDR3. Germline CDR1 and CDR2: PRHDT and FYEKMQ (reference sequence). J lost 6 bases, V lost 0 bases, and 6 bases had no gene match. In DNA form, the CDR3 reads TGTGCCAGCAGCTTAGGGGCCGGGAGGTCGGATACGCAGTATTTT. Residues: CASSLGAGRSDTQYF.

The rearrangement joins TRBV5-1 to TRBJ2-7; TRBD1 is a possible D gene (6 bases). V was pared by 1 base and J by 3 bases, with 14 bases between. In germline, CDR1 is SGHRS, CDR2 YFSETQ. The CDR3 loop spans 15 amino acids. CDR3 amino acids: CASSLYPGTNYEQYF. CDR3 nucleotides: TGCGCCAGCAGCTTGTACCCCGGGACAAACTACGAGCAGTACTTC. Complete variable domain (other parts from reference TRBV5-1 and TRBJ2-7): KAGVTQTPRYLIKTRGQQVTLSCSPISGHRSVSWYQQTPGQGLQFLFEYFSETQRNKGNFPGRFSGRQFSNSRSEMNVSTLELGDSALYLCASSLYPGTNYEQYFGPGTRLTVT.

In nucleotides, the CDR3 is TGTGCCAGCAGCGGCGGGACAGGGATCCGCGGTCAGCCCCAGCATTTT. Its protein is CASSGGTGIRGQPQHF. This rearrangement joins TRBV7-9 to TRBJ1-5, with TRBD1 matching 9 bases. Germline lookup yields CDR1 SEHNR and CDR2 FQNEAQ (reference sequence). V lost 5 bases to trimming and J lost 6 bases; unmatched junction nucleotides: 11. This CDR3 spans 16 amino acids.

V usage is TRBV7-8 and J usage is TRBJ1-2; tentative D call: TRBD1 (6 bases). The germline gives CDR1 SGHVS, CDR2 FQNEAQ. The CDR3 runs 14 residues. V gave up 5 bases and J gave up 5 bases, with 15 bases separating them. CDR3 region: CASSTDGQLYGYTF. CDR3 nucleotide sequence: TGTGCCAGCAGCACAGACGGACAGTTATATGGCTACACCTTC.

The V and J genes are TRBV4-3 and TRBJ2-3; 12 bases are a match to TRBD2. V lost 0 bases to trimming and J lost 4 bases; unmatched junction nucleotides: 14. CDR1 is LGHNA, CDR2 YSLEER, per germline. The CDR3 sequence is 20 residues long. The DNA for the CDR3 is TGCGCCAGCAGCCAAGATCGGCTAGCGGGGGGGATTTCTATCGCAGATACGCAGTATTTT. Translating gives CASSQDRLAGGISIADTQYF.

This clone was picked up a small number of times. The chain has TRBV27 and TRBJ2-7; D remains unclear. Germline lookup yields CDR1 MNHEY and CDR2 SMNVEV (reference sequence). V lost 5 bases and J lost 1, with 18 bases in between. The CDR3 sequence is 16 residues long. Here the CDR3 DNA reads TGTGCCAGCAGTCCGGATGGAGTACCGCTATCCTACGAGCAGTACTTC. It specifies CASSPDGVPLSYEQYF.

The rearrangement links TRBV5-4 to TRBJ1-2; D is unresolved. In germline, CDR1 is SGHNT, CDR2 YYREEE (reference sequence). The V end was cut by 2 bases, the J end by 5 bases, with 25 bases between. The CDR3 is 18 amino acids. The CDR3 protein is CASSFNTYPLTPLYGYTF. The CDR3 DNA is TGTGCCAGCAGCTTCAATACCTATCCTTTAACCCCACTATATGGCTACACCTTC.

This chain connects TRBV7-8 to TRBJ2-2, with 9 bases fitting TRBD1. The ends lost 5 bases at V and 6 bases at J; junction bases unmatched: 7. Germline V gene data show CDR1 as SGHVS and CDR2 as FQNEAQ. The CDR3 is 15 amino acids. Here the CDR3 DNA reads TGTGCCAGCAGCGGGGGGACAGGGTTCGCCGGGGAGCTGTTTTTT. Residues: CASSGGTGFAGELFF.

The J gene is TRBJ2-5, the V gene TRBV5-6; a weak D match, TRBD1 (6 bases). The CDR3 is made up of 12 amino acids. The V end was cut by 7 bases, the J end by 2 bases, with 9 bases between. Germline loops: CDR1 SGHDT, CDR2 YYEEEE. In nucleotides, the CDR3 is TGTGCCAGCGGAGACAGGCAAGAGACCCAGTACTTC. Amino acid sequence: CASGDRQETQYF.

V is TRBV19 and J is TRBJ1-2; no clear D gene. This CDR3 has 13 amino acids. Germline-derived CDR1 and CDR2 are LNHDA and SQIVND (reference sequence). The V gene lost 3 bases and the J gene lost 4 bases, with 9 bases spanning the gap. CDR3 protein: CASSIPPGYGYTF. In DNA form, the CDR3 reads TGTGCCAGTAGTATCCCCCCCGGCTATGGCTACACCTTC.